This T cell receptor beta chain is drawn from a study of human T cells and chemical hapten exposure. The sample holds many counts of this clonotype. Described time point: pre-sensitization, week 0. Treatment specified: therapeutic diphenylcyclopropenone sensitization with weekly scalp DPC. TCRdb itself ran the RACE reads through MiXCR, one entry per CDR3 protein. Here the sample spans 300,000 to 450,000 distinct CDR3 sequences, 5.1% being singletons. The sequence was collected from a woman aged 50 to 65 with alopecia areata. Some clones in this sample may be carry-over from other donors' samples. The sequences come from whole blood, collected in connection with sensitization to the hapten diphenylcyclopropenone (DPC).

For the CDR3, the DNA is TGTGCCAGCAGCTTAGGGTCAGGGGCCCATGAGCAGTTCTTC. It is translated as CASSLGSGAHEQFF. V gene TRBV7-2 combines with J gene TRBJ2-1, with TRBD1 as a possible D gene (6 bases). The CDR3 length is 14 residues. Per germline, CDR1 SGHTA and CDR2 FQGNSA. V was cut by 1 base and J by 8 bases, with 12 bases left in between.